This T cell receptor beta chain was sequenced in a study of T cells in narcolepsy. Study-wide results and caveats: Comparing one patient's CSF and blood CD4+ clonotypes highlighted HCRT- and TRIB2-specific autoreactive clonotypes.

Regarding this clone: Its antigen is unknown.

The CDR3 extends over 18 amino acids. The ends were cut back, 2 bases at V and 0 bases at J, with 14 bases in the middle. Looked up from germline, CDR1 is ENHRY and CDR2 is SYGVKD. Only in-frame clones appear in the TCRdb table, and some are missing; sequencing was by immunoSEQ multiplex PCR. The sample includes about 26,000 clones, more than 75% of them seen just once. The rearrangement joins TRBV10-3 to TRBJ1-6; a possible D gene is TRBD1 (6 bases). Sequencing was carried out using memory (CD45RA-) CD4+ T cells from blood. The TCR was taken from a human donor in good health. DNA of the CDR3: TGTGCCATCAGTGAGCGTGTGGACAGTAGCTCCTATAATTCACCCCTCCACTTT. Translated: CAISERVDSSSYNSPLHF.